The 32 T cell receptor beta chains in this list originate from one sample, sequenced in a study of T cells in localized non-small cell lung cancer. Using immunoSEQ multiplex PCR, the repertoire was profiled, and TCRdb retains in-frame clones only, with some absent. The sample has approximately 70,000 clones; 86% are singletons. Sequencing was performed on peripheral blood, taken before any cancer treatment. The receptors shown here come from a male donor aged 60 or over with stage III squamous cell lung carcinoma.

This clone was detected only a few times. The chain uses TRBV6-1 and TRBJ1-4; 9 bases align to TRBD1. V was pared by 4 bases and J by 6 bases, with 6 bases of the junction left unmatched. There are 15 residues in the CDR3. Germline V gene data show CDR1 as MNHNS and CDR2 as SASEGT. This chain's CDR3 is CASSAGQGIYEKLFF. The CDR3 nucleotides are TGTGCCAGCAGTGCCGGACAGGGGATTTATGAAAAACTGTTTTTT.

The genes are TRBV6-5 and TRBJ2-5, with 8 bases lining up with TRBD2. Trimming removed 8 bases from V and 2 bases from J; junction bases left unmatched: 10. This CDR3 is built from 15 residues. Germline loops: CDR1 MNHEY, CDR2 SVGAGI. CDR3 protein: CASGLMGGGQETQYF. In nucleotides, the CDR3 is TGTGCCAGCGGGCTGATGGGCGGGGGGCAAGAGACCCAGTACTTC.

The chain is built from TRBV2 and TRBJ2-2; TRBD1 matches at 12 bases. V trimming: 6 bases; J trimming: 4 bases; junction bases outside the gene matches: 0. The length of the CDR3 is 14 residues. Germline CDR1 and CDR2: SNHLY and FYNNEI. The CDR3 reads CASRGQGATGELFF. CDR3 coding DNA: TGTGCCAGCAGGGGACAGGGGGCCACCGGGGAGCTGTTTTTT.

This sequence joins TRBV9 and TRBJ1-2; no clear D gene. This CDR3 region has 13 residues. CDR1 is SGDLS, CDR2 YYNGEE, per germline. The ends were cut back, 4 bases at V and 8 bases at J, with 15 bases in the middle. CDR3 loop: CASSFDGSGGYTF. CDR3 coding DNA: TGTGCCAGCAGCTTCGACGGGAGCGGCGGCTACACCTTC.

This clone was seen many times. This sequence joins TRBV4-1 and TRBJ1-3; possibly TRBD1 for D (5 bases). The germline V gene encodes CDR1 MGHRA and CDR2 YSYEKL. V shed 2 bases and J shed 3 bases, with 20 bases lying between them. The CDR3 is made up of 18 amino acids. The CDR3 region is CASSQFPRRGKDGNTIYF. The CDR3 region has the DNA TGCGCCAGCAGCCAATTCCCCAGGAGGGGAAAAGATGGAAACACCATATATTTT.

The rearrangement links TRBV28 to TRBJ2-3; TRBD2 is a possible D gene (6 bases). Trimming left V 5 bases short and J 3 bases short, with 12 bases between. The CDR3 sequence is 14 residues long. Germline values: CDR1 MDHEN, CDR2 SYDVKM. CDR3 sequence: CASSVPGGTDTQYF. The CDR3 DNA reads TGTGCCAGCAGTGTCCCCGGGGGAACAGATACGCAGTATTTT.

This sequence joins TRBV30 and TRBJ1-3, with D unresolved. The ends were cut back, 1 base at V and 0 bases at J, with 13 bases in the middle. Germline CDR1 is GTSNPN and CDR2 is SVGIG (reference sequence). The CDR3 sequence is 16 residues long. The CDR3 protein is CAWSAGNRNSGNTIYF. The CDR3 nucleotides read TGTGCCTGGAGTGCCGGAAACAGAAACTCTGGAAACACCATATATTTT.

The chain has TRBV6-1 and TRBJ1-6, with D possibly being TRBD1 (6 bases). In germline, CDR1 is MNHNS, CDR2 SASEGT. This CDR3 has 12 residues. The V and J ends lost 2 bases and 11 bases respectively, with 7 bases between them. CDR3 protein: CASSEQGPPLHF. The CDR3 DNA sequence: TGTGCCAGCAGTGAACAGGGGCCACCCCTCCACTTT.

The chain combines TRBV29-1 with TRBJ2-3; 7 bases align to TRBD2. Germline V CDR1 and CDR2: SQVTM, ANQGSEA. The CDR3 has 12 amino acids. Trimming at V came to 4 bases and at J to 8 bases, leaving 6 bases not matched to a gene. DNA of the CDR3: TGCAGCGTTGGGAATGGGAGGGGTACGCAGTATTTT. It is translated as CSVGNGRGTQYF.

The V gene is TRBV18, the J gene TRBJ2-3; D is ambiguous. Germline-derived CDR1 and CDR2 are KGHSH and LQKENI. The V end lost 6 bases, the J end lost 0 bases, and 13 bases lay between the germline ends. The CDR3 runs 15 residues. The CDR3 DNA reads TGTGCCAGCTCCTCCCCGTTGACCAGCACAGATACGCAGTATTTT. Its translation is CASSSPLTSTDTQYF.

In this sample, this clone turned up once. The gene calls are TRBV5-1 and TRBJ2-2; D is possibly TRBD1 (5 bases). The germline V and J ends were trimmed by 0 bases and 3 bases, with 15 bases remaining between them. The germline gives CDR1 SGHRS, CDR2 YFSETQ. The length of the CDR3 is 17 residues. The CDR3 spells CASSLEPGKIYTGELFF. The CDR3 coding sequence is TGCGCCAGCAGCTTGGAACCAGGGAAAATCTACACCGGGGAGCTGTTTTTT.

The chain recombines TRBV10-3 with TRBJ2-1; 9 bases are shared with TRBD2. CDR1 and CDR2 (germline): ENHRY, SYGVKD. The CDR3 contains 14 residues. With 7 bases clipped from V and 3 bases from J, the junction kept 4 bases outside the gene matches. The CDR3 protein is CAITSGGYYNEQFF. The CDR3 nucleotides read TGTGCCATCACAAGCGGGGGGTACTACAATGAGCAGTTCTTC.

The rearrangement links TRBV7-9 to TRBJ2-5; possibly TRBD1 or TRBD2 for D (7 bases each). Germline-derived CDR1 and CDR2 are SEHNR and FQNEAQ (reference sequence). The CDR3 is made up of 15 amino acids. With 8 bases removed from V and 4 bases from J, the gap between germline ends came to 20 bases. This chain's CDR3 is CASGLRETGRETQYF. The CDR3, as DNA: TGTGCCAGCGGGTTGCGGGAGACAGGGAGAGAGACCCAGTACTTC.

J is TRBJ1-5 and V is TRBV27; a weak D match, TRBD1 (5 bases). The germline V and J ends were trimmed by 6 bases and 2 bases, with 14 bases remaining between them. The CDR3 covers 15 residues. Germline V CDR1 and CDR2: MNHEY, SMNVEV (reference sequence). CDR3 nucleotide sequence: TGTGCCAGCAGCCTAACGGGGGATGGCAATCAGCCCCAGCATTTT. It codes for CASSLTGDGNQPQHF.

This sequence joins TRBV19 and TRBJ1-4, with 9 bases that match TRBD1. The V and J ends lost 7 bases and 8 bases, in that order; junction bases with no gene match: 5. The length of the CDR3 is 13 residues. CDR1 and CDR2 (germline): LNHDA, SQIVND (reference sequence). This chain's CDR3 is CASTGTGWEKLFF. The CDR3, as DNA: TGTGCCAGTACCGGGACAGGGTGGGAAAAACTGTTTTTT.

CDR3 region: CSASRGTGMVSEQYF. CDR3 bases: TGCAGCGCAAGTAGGGGGACAGGGATGGTTTCCGAGCAGTACTTC. The chain has TRBV29-1 and TRBJ2-7; 9 bases line up with TRBD1. With 7 bases clipped from V and 6 bases from J, the junction kept 16 bases outside the gene matches. This CDR3 is built from 15 residues. Germline V gene lookup returns CDR1 SQVTM and CDR2 ANQGSEA.

V gene TRBV28 combines with J gene TRBJ1-2; D is unclear. The CDR3 has 12 amino acids. Germline V gene data show CDR1 as MDHEN and CDR2 as SYDVKM. Trimming left V 10 bases short and J 5 bases short, with 14 bases between. This chain's CDR3 is CATEGRGYGYTF. CDR3 sequence (DNA): TGTGCCACCGAAGGTCGCGGGTATGGCTACACCTTC.

This sequence joins TRBV15 and TRBJ1-2, with D possibly TRBD1 on 5 matching bases. The CDR3 sequence is 14 residues long. CDR1 is LNHNV, CDR2 YYDKDF, per germline (reference sequence). V was cut by 5 bases and J by 4 bases, with 14 bases left in between. CDR3 sequence: CATSAAGTFYGYTF. The CDR3 DNA follows: TGTGCCACCAGCGCTGCGGGGACTTTCTATGGCTACACCTTC.

J is TRBJ1-5 and V is TRBV19; D gene uncertain. CDR1 is LNHDA and CDR2 is SQIVND in the germline V gene (reference sequence). The CDR3 covers 13 residues. V lost 7 bases to trimming and J lost 4 bases, with 11 bases between them. The CDR3 region has the DNA TGTGCCAGTACTTCGACGGGGAATCAGCCCCAGCATTTT. Translation gives CASTSTGNQPQHF.

This chain uses TRBV27 with TRBJ1-2; 9 nucleotides agree with TRBD1. Germline V CDR1 and CDR2: MNHEY, SMNVEV (reference sequence). The junction had 5 bases not matched to a gene; V was cut back by 4 bases and J by 8 bases. The CDR3 loop spans 13 amino acids. CDR3 nucleotide sequence: TGTGCCAGCAGTTCGGGACAGGGTTCCGGCTACACCTTC. This codes for CASSSGQGSGYTF.

The chain couples TRBV2 to TRBJ2-7; possibly TRBD1 for D (6 bases). V lost 6 bases and J lost 4, with 13 bases in between. The CDR3 totals 13 residues. The germline V gene encodes CDR1 SNHLY and CDR2 FYNNEI. In DNA, the CDR3 is TGTGCCAGCAGCAGGGGCAGCCGATACGAGCAGTACGTC. It yields the protein CASSRGSRYEQYV.

The chain carries TRBV4-1 and TRBJ1-3, with 7 bases fitting TRBD1. The CDR3 has 15 amino acids. CDR1 is MGHRA, CDR2 YSYEKL, per germline. With 5 bases clipped from V and 2 bases from J, the junction kept 6 bases outside the gene matches. CDR3 nucleotide sequence: TGCGCCAGCAGCAGAGACAGGGCCGCTGGAAACACCATATATTTT. Its translation is CASSRDRAAGNTIYF.

This chain uses TRBV19 with TRBJ2-2, with a possible D match to TRBD2 (5 bases). Trimming removed 2 bases at V and 6 bases at J, with 13 bases between. Germline V CDR1 and CDR2: LNHDA, SQIVND (reference sequence). The CDR3 sequence is 15 residues long. CDR3 sequence (DNA): TGTGCCAGTAGTATACAAACTAGAAAGTCCGGGGAGCTGTTTTTT. This gives the protein CASSIQTRKSGELFF.

The V call is TRBV19, the J call TRBJ2-2, with 8 bases matching TRBD1. The CDR3 spans 17 residues. With 5 bases clipped from V and 0 bases from J, the junction kept 8 bases outside the gene matches. The germline gives CDR1 LNHDA, CDR2 SQIVND (reference sequence). This CDR3 is CASSFLGQGANTGELFF. As DNA, the CDR3 is TGTGCCAGTAGTTTCCTTGGACAGGGCGCGAACACCGGGGAGCTGTTTTTT.

The chain has TRBV29-1 and TRBJ1-1, with 8 bases fitting TRBD1. The germline gives CDR1 SQVTM, CDR2 ANQGSEA. This CDR3 is 14 amino acids long. With V trimmed by 2 bases and J by 5 bases, 7 bases remained unmatched. The CDR3 loop is CSVEMGQVHTEAFF. CDR3 nucleotides: TGCAGCGTTGAAATGGGACAGGTCCATACTGAAGCTTTCTTT.

This clone was observed once. The V call is TRBV9, the J call TRBJ2-7, with TRBD1 matching 8 bases. Germline V gene data show CDR1 as SGDLS and CDR2 as YYNGEE. This CDR3 is 14 amino acids long. After removal of 5 bases from V and 1 base from J, the junction contained 5 bases not matched to a gene. CDR3 DNA sequence: TGTGCCAGCAGTCAGGGGGCGGGATCCTACGAGCAGTACTTC. This gives the protein CASSQGAGSYEQYF.

This clone was seen a handful of times. This same CDR3 is encoded by further DNA sequences in the sample. V usage is TRBV27 and J usage is TRBJ1-2, with 7 positions matching TRBD1. CDR3 length equals 14 residues. Germline CDR1 MNHEY, CDR2 SMNVEV (reference sequence). The ends lost 6 bases at V and 0 bases at J; junction bases unmatched: 4. This CDR3 reads CASSLQGANYGYTF. The CDR3 DNA reads TGTGCCAGCAGCCTTCAGGGGGCTAACTATGGCTACACCTTC.

This clone was picked up a small number of times. This chain connects TRBV6-1 to TRBJ2-7, with 10 bases lining up with TRBD1. V was pared by 8 bases and J by 5 bases, with 9 bases of the junction left unmatched. This CDR3 has 14 residues. Per the germline V gene, CDR1 is MNHNS and CDR2 is SASEGT. CDR3: CASQKRQGANEQYV. The CDR3 DNA reads TGTGCCAGCCAGAAGAGACAGGGGGCAAACGAGCAGTACGTC.

V gene TRBV7-2 combines with J gene TRBJ1-2, with TRBD1 identical over 8 bases. The CDR3 contains 14 residues. CDR1 and CDR2 from the germline V gene are SGHTA and FQGNSA. V trimming: 5 bases; J trimming: 5 bases; junction bases outside the gene matches: 7. CDR3 nucleotides: TGTGCCAGCAGCCCGATGGGACAGGCTTATGGCTACACCTTC. This sequence encodes CASSPMGQAYGYTF.

The V call is TRBV6-1, the J call TRBJ2-1; TRBD1 matches at 8 bases. The CDR3 is 15 amino acids. J gave up 4 bases and V 3 bases, and 5 bases lay outside the gene matches. Germline V gene sequence: CDR1 MNHNS, CDR2 SASEGT. The CDR3 reads CASSENRGSYNEQFF. The DNA of the CDR3 is TGTGCCAGCAGTGAGAACAGGGGGTCGTACAATGAGCAGTTCTTC.

The chain employs TRBV5-6 and TRBJ1-5, with unresolved D. The CDR3 has 14 residues. Trimming stripped 0 bases from V and 8 bases from J, with 12 bases between. The germline CDR1 and CDR2 sequences are SGHDT and YYEEEE. The CDR3 protein is CASSLGSASEPQHF. CDR3 sequence (DNA): TGTGCCAGCAGCTTGGGAAGCGCTAGTGAGCCCCAGCATTTT. The full variable domain, its missing parts supplied by reference TRBV5-6 and TRBJ1-5, is DAGVTQSPTHLIKTRGQQVTLRCSPKSGHDTVSWYQQALGQGPQFIFQYYEEEERQRGNFPDRFSGHQFPNYSSELNVNALLLGDSALYLCASSLGSASEPQHFGDGTRLSIL.

The chain carries TRBV6-6 and TRBJ1-6, with TRBD1 as a possible D gene (5 bases). CDR3 length: 15 residues. Germline V CDR1 and CDR2: MNHNY, SVGAGI (reference sequence). Trimming removed 6 bases at V and 4 bases at J, with 13 bases between. The CDR3 bases are TGTGCCAGCAGAAGTTCGGGGGGGTATAATTCACCCCTCCACTTT. This sequence encodes CASRSSGGYNSPLHF.